This TCR beta chain is from a study of graft-versus-host responses after intestinal transplantation. About the study: Tacrolimus and steroids were given for about 3 years to all recipients after anti-thymocyte globulin induction.

Sequencing used immunoSEQ multiplex PCR; TCRdb keeps in-frame clones, though not all of them. The sample records 24,000 or so clones, roughly four fifths being singletons. Concerning this clone itself: Its antigen remains unidentified.

Study-wide findings and caveats: Patients with graft-donor T cell macrochimerism had high graft-versus-host to host-versus-graft clonal ratios in allografts. Circulating GvH clone levels at their peak were associated with HvG declines (early post-transplant). Ileal or blood samples showed some GvH clones first, and such clones were also found in recipient marrow.

The CDR3 contains 14 residues. CDR1 is SGHVS and CDR2 is FNYEAQ in the germline V gene. Trimming cost V 6 bases and J 5 bases; bases outside gene matches: 5. The rearrangement links TRBV7-6 to TRBJ2-7, with 12 positions matching TRBD2. The source of this sequence is a human donor who was the organ donor for an intestinal transplant. The source was unstimulated CD8+ T cells sorted from spleen or lymph node cells, collected before transplant. This CDR3 reads CASSLTSGSNEQYF. CDR3 sequence (DNA): TGTGCCAGCAGTCTGACTAGCGGGAGTAACGAGCAGTACTTC.